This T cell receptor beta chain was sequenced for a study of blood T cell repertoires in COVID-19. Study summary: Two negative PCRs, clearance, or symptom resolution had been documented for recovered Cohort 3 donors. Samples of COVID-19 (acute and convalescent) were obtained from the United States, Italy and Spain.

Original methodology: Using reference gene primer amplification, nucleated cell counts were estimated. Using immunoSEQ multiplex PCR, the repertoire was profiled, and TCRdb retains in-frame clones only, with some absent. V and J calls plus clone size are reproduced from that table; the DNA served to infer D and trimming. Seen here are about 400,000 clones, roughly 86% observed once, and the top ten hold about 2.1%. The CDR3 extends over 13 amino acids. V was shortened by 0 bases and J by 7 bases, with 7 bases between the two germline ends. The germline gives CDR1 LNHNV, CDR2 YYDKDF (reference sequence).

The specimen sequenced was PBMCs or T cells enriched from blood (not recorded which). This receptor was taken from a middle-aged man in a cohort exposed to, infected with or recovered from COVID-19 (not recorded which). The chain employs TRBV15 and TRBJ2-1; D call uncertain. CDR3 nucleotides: TGTGCCACCAGCAGAGATGAACGGAATGAGCAGTTCTTC. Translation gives CATSRDERNEQFF.